This T cell receptor beta chain was sequenced for a study of early T cells in non-severe SARS-CoV-2 infection. This clonotype was seen ten or more times. The CDR3 is 14 amino acids. Trimming shortened V by 5 bases and J by 7 bases, and 17 bases separated the two germline ends. Germline CDR1 SGHNT, CDR2 YENEEA. TCRdb reprocessed the 5' RACE reads with MiXCR, giving one entry per CDR3 protein. The table shows about 26,000 distinct CDR3 sequences, with less than 4.5% occurring only once. The chain uses TRBV11-3 and TRBJ2-5, with a possible D match to TRBD2 (5 bases). Source material: whole blood. This receptor was identified in an adult who was a healthcare worker with PCR-confirmed SARS-CoV-2 infection or an uninfected control (not recorded which). This CDR3 reads CASSPEEVRGTQYF. CDR3 nucleotides: TGTGCCAGCAGCCCCGAGGAGGTTCGGGGGACCCAGTACTTC. The full variable domain, rest sourced from reference TRBV11-3 and TRBJ2-5, is EAGVVQSPRYKIIEKKQPVAFWCNPISGHNTLYWYLQNLGQGPELLIRYENEEAVDDSQLPKDRFSAERLKGVDSTLKIQPAELGDSAVYLCASSPEEVRGTQYFGPGTRLLVL.